The 3 T cell receptor beta chains in this list originate from one sample, sequenced in a study of blood T cells in healthy people across ages. Sample-barcoded 5' priming and a J-beta primer mix drove a second PCR of about 6 to 12 cycles. TCRdb processed the 5' RACE reads anew with MiXCR; each CDR3 protein has one entry. Of more than 1,400,000 distinct CDR3 sequences listed, approximately 38% are singletons. The material sequenced was blood. Receptor source: a woman aged 18-29 years in good health.

The chain recombines TRBV28 with TRBJ1-2; a possible D gene is TRBD1 (6 bases). The CDR3 contains 14 residues. CDR1 MDHEN and CDR2 SYDVKM come from the germline V gene. Trimming stripped 5 bases from V and 8 bases from J, with 18 bases between. The CDR3 spells CASSLSPGVGGYTF. The CDR3 coding sequence is TGTGCCAGCAGTCTCTCCCCAGGGGTGGGGGGCTACACCTTC.

This sequence joins TRBV6-5 and TRBJ2-5; D unresolved. The CDR3 spans 14 residues. Trimming took 6 bases from V and 2 from J, leaving 13 bases between them. Germline CDR1 and CDR2: MNHEY and SVGAGI. This CDR3 reads CASSPTFSQETQYF. CDR3 nucleotide sequence: TGTGCCAGCAGCCCGACCTTTAGTCAAGAGACCCAGTACTTC.

V usage is TRBV7-2 and J usage is TRBJ2-7; D may be TRBD1 (6 bases). CDR1 and CDR2 from the germline V gene are SGHTA and FQGNSA. CDR3 length equals 14 residues. The V end lost 5 bases, the J end lost 2 bases, and 13 bases lay between the germline ends. This chain's CDR3 is CASSIQGATYEQYF. The CDR3 bases are TGTGCCAGCAGCATACAGGGAGCGACCTACGAGCAGTACTTC.